The 21 T cell receptor beta chains in this list originate from one sample, sequenced in a study of blood T cell repertoires in COVID-19. The data were produced by immunoSEQ multiplex PCR, yet TCRdb's version contains in-frame clones alone and is incomplete. The sample lists 150,000 to 200,000 clones, over 75% occurring once. Sequenced sample: PBMCs or T cells enriched from blood (not recorded which). The receptors shown here come from a man aged 50 or older who had recovered from COVID-19.

The chain has TRBV19 and TRBJ1-3; D possibly corresponds to TRBD1 (5 bases). Deletions cut 10 bases from V and 0 bases from J, with 13 bases between. The CDR3 consists of 14 residues. The germline V gene encodes CDR1 LNHDA and CDR2 SQIVND (reference sequence). The CDR3 protein is CATGKGLSGNTIYF. The CDR3 nucleotides are TGTGCCACCGGGAAGGGACTCTCTGGAAACACCATATATTTT.

The chain's CDR3 is CAWRLQGINTGELFF. The CDR3 bases are TGTGCCTGGAGGTTACAGGGGATCAACACCGGGGAGCTGTTTTTT. The genes are TRBV30 and TRBJ2-2; 7 bases match TRBD1. Germline V gene sequence: CDR1 GTSNPN, CDR2 SVGIG (reference sequence). This CDR3 has 15 amino acids. Trimming took 3 bases from V and 2 from J; bases not matched to a gene: 6.

V and J are TRBV2 and TRBJ2-7; 7 bases match TRBD2. Per the germline V gene, CDR1 is SNHLY and CDR2 is FYNNEI. The CDR3 consists of 17 residues. The J segment lost 0 bases and the V segment lost 2 bases, leaving 10 bases of the junction unmatched. The DNA for the CDR3 is TGTGCCAGCAGTGAAAGTACCCTTGGCGGGAGCTCCTACGAGCAGTACTTC. Its protein is CASSESTLGGSSYEQYF.

This chain links TRBV6-5 with TRBJ2-1; 8 bases map to TRBD2. The germline V gene has CDR1 MNHEY and CDR2 SVGAGI. This CDR3 is built from 15 residues. The V segment lost 2 bases and the J segment 8 bases; nucleotides outside the gene matches: 8. In DNA, the CDR3 is TGTGCCAGCAGTTACAGGCGGGGGGCCGGCGATGAGCAGTTCTTC. Translated: CASSYRRGAGDEQFF.

In DNA, the CDR3 is TGTGCCACCAACGTCGGGAGCGGCGGTGACACTGAAGCTTTCTTT. It codes for CATNVGSGGDTEAFF. The chain couples TRBV15 to TRBJ1-1; the D is unclear. V was clipped by 7 bases and J by 3 bases, with 18 bases between them. The CDR3 totals 15 residues. In germline, CDR1 is LNHNV, CDR2 YYDKDF (reference sequence).

The chain has TRBV5-4 and TRBJ1-1; possible D gene TRBD1, 5 bases. Germline CDR1 is SGHNT and CDR2 is YYREEE (reference sequence). The CDR3 is 15 amino acids. Trimming shortened V by 0 bases and J by 1 base, and 10 bases separated the two germline ends. The CDR3 DNA follows: TGTGCCAGCAGCTTGGAGGGGCCTAGGAACACTGAAGCTTTCTTT. Translation gives CASSLEGPRNTEAFF.

The CDR3 loop reads CASSQEWGVTGELFF. CDR3 bases: TGCGCCAGCAGCCAAGAATGGGGGGTCACCGGGGAGCTGTTTTTT. The genes are TRBV4-1 and TRBJ2-2; D may be TRBD2 (6 bases). V dropped 0 bases and J dropped 4 bases, with 9 bases sitting between them. Germline CDR1 and CDR2: MGHRA and YSYEKL. This CDR3 region has 15 residues.

The chain recombines TRBV5-1 with TRBJ1-3, with TRBD1 matching over 7 bases. This CDR3 region has 17 residues. The germline V gene encodes CDR1 SGHRS and CDR2 YFSETQ. V trimming: 5 bases; J trimming: 4 bases; junction bases outside the gene matches: 15. CDR3: CASSPTGTAIGGNTIYF. The CDR3 DNA reads as TGCGCCAGCAGTCCTACCGGGACAGCAATCGGCGGAAACACCATATATTTT.

The chain uses TRBV20-1 and TRBJ1-5, with D possibly being TRBD1 (6 bases). The V end was cut by 3 bases, the J end by 1 base, with 10 bases between. Germline V gene sequence: CDR1 DFQATT, CDR2 SNEGSKA (reference sequence). The CDR3 is 14 residues long. CDR3 in DNA: TGCAGTGCTAGTAGGGACACCAGCAATCAGCCCCAGCATTTT. Residues: CSASRDTSNQPQHF.

This chain uses TRBV29-1 with TRBJ2-5, with 12 bases fitting TRBD2. Germline assignment: CDR1 SQVTM and CDR2 ANQGSEA. The CDR3 is 16 amino acids. J gave up 5 bases and V 5 bases, and 12 bases lay outside the gene matches. The CDR3 sequence is CSVNRLAGAPEETQYF. CDR3 nucleotides: TGCAGCGTTAATCGACTAGCGGGGGCCCCGGAGGAGACCCAGTACTTC.

This clone was found once. The V gene is TRBV6-5, the J gene TRBJ2-5, with a possible D match to TRBD1 (6 bases). Germline lookup yields CDR1 MNHEY and CDR2 SVGAGI. The CDR3 sequence is 15 residues long. Trimming took off 0 bases at V and 3 bases at J, with 11 bases between the two ends. The CDR3 sequence is CASSYSWGREETQYF. The CDR3 nucleotides read TGTGCCAGCAGTTACTCGTGGGGGCGGGAAGAGACCCAGTACTTC.

V and J are TRBV24-1 and TRBJ2-5, with D possibly being TRBD1 (6 bases). CDR1 is KGHDR, CDR2 SFDVKD, per germline. The CDR3 runs 15 residues. The germline V and J ends were trimmed by 4 bases and 3 bases, with 14 bases remaining between them. The CDR3 loop reads CATSDLGAGEETQYF. CDR3 in DNA: TGTGCCACCAGTGACCTGGGGGCAGGGGAAGAGACCCAGTACTTC.

This clone appeared once. This rearrangement joins TRBV5-4 to TRBJ2-3; 8 nucleotides align to TRBD1. Germline trimming cut 4 bases from V and 6 bases from J; bases unmatched to any gene: 4. The CDR3 loop spans 13 amino acids. Germline CDR1 and CDR2: SGHNT and YYREEE (reference sequence). CDR3 nucleotide sequence: TGTGCCAGCAGCACACAGGGGGAGGATACGCAGTATTTT. This sequence encodes CASSTQGEDTQYF.

V usage is TRBV11-2 and J usage is TRBJ2-5; tentative D call: TRBD1 (6 bases). The V gene's germline CDR1 is SGHAT and CDR2 FQNNGV. V was cut by 5 bases and J by 4 bases, with 20 bases left in between. The CDR3 is 16 residues long. CDR3 protein: CASSKSLWGRAETQYF. The DNA for the CDR3 is TGTGCCAGCAGCAAATCTTTGTGGGGGCGGGCAGAGACCCAGTACTTC.

This rearrangement joins TRBV6-4 to TRBJ2-3; D possibly corresponds to TRBD2 (5 bases). V was cut by 6 bases and J by 6 bases, with 13 bases left in between. Germline lookup yields CDR1 MRHNA and CDR2 SNTAGT. CDR3 length equals 13 residues. The CDR3 DNA sequence: TGTGCCAGCAGCAGAGAAGGCGGGGATACGCAGTATTTT. Its protein product is CASSREGGDTQYF.

V gene TRBV19 combines with J gene TRBJ2-2; 8 bases line up with TRBD1. Looked up from germline, CDR1 is LNHDA and CDR2 is SQIVND (reference sequence). The CDR3 spans 15 residues. V trimming: 7 bases; J trimming: 5 bases; junction bases outside the gene matches: 9. CDR3 bases: TGTGCCAGTAAAAGCGGACAGGGTGGTACCGGGGAGCTGTTTTTT. This translates into CASKSGQGGTGELFF.

V and J are TRBV13 and TRBJ1-1, with 9 positions matching TRBD1. The germline gives CDR1 PRHDT, CDR2 FYEKMQ (reference sequence). The junction had 7 bases not matched to a gene; V was cut back by 5 bases and J by 3 bases. CDR3 size: 15 residues. The chain's CDR3 is CASSVSQGADTEAFF. DNA for the CDR3: TGTGCCAGCAGCGTATCACAGGGGGCAGACACTGAAGCTTTCTTT. The whole variable domain, remainder taken from reference TRBV13 and TRBJ1-1, is AAGVIQSPRHLIKEKRETATLKCYPIPRHDTVYWYQQGPGQDPQFLISFYEKMQSDKGSIPDRFSAQQFSDYHSELNMSSLELGDSALYFCASSVSQGADTEAFFGQGTRLTVV.

This clone was found a few times. This chain uses TRBV5-5 with TRBJ1-3; D unresolved. This CDR3 is built from 15 residues. Trimming stripped 5 bases from V and 4 bases from J, with 16 bases between. Germline V gives CDR1 SGHKS, CDR2 YYEKEE (reference sequence). CDR3 DNA: TGTGCCAGCAGTCGCGAGGTGGCGGGCGGAAACACCATATATTTT. Translated, it gives CASSREVAGGNTIYF.

Worth noting for this clone: Other nucleotide sequences in the sample specify the same CDR3. The rearrangement joins TRBV11-2 to TRBJ1-2; D call uncertain. In germline, CDR1 is SGHAT, CDR2 FQNNGV. Trimming shortened V by 1 base and J by 5 bases, and 11 bases separated the two germline ends. CDR3 size: 14 residues. The CDR3 DNA is TGTGCCAGCAGCTTAGCTGGCGGAGTATATGGCTACACCTTC. Encoded protein: CASSLAGGVYGYTF.

V is TRBV10-3 and J is TRBJ1-1; D perhaps matches TRBD1 (6 bases). The V and J ends lost 6 bases and 2 bases respectively, with 13 bases between them. In germline, CDR1 is ENHRY, CDR2 SYGVKD. This CDR3 is built from 14 residues. Here the CDR3 reads CAIRAGTTNTEAFF. The CDR3 DNA is TGTGCCATCAGGGCCGGGACAACTAACACTGAAGCTTTCTTT.

The gene calls are TRBV6-6 and TRBJ1-5; D is perhaps TRBD1 (6 bases). Germline V gives CDR1 MNHNY, CDR2 SVGAGI (reference sequence). The CDR3 is 16 residues long. The V gene lost 5 bases and the J gene lost 5 bases, with 19 bases spanning the gap. CDR3: CASSPLSGGRDQPQHF. As DNA, the CDR3 is TGTGCCAGCAGTCCCCTATCGGGGGGCCGCGATCAGCCCCAGCATTTT.